Reported below is one T cell receptor beta chain. Its target is unknown. V was pared by 1 base and J by 0 bases, with 7 bases between. There are 15 residues in the CDR3. The entry originates in a study of T cell repertoires in cytomegalovirus infection. Study-level information: Both a matching HLA type and CMV infection were indicated by public TCR beta signatures. Study-wide findings and caveats: Dominating the ex vivo response were HLA-C-restricted CMV-specific TCR beta clonotypes. Frequencies of public TCR beta families were cumulated, and this identified carriers of CMV plus the relevant HLA.

TCRdb re-derived calls from the reads in MiXCR, one entry per CDR3 protein. This table holds over 100,000 distinct CDR3 sequences, around 10% found once. The chain is built from TRBV12-3 or TRBV12-4 and TRBJ2-1; the D gene is possibly TRBD2 (5 bases). The receptor's source is a human donor in good health (CMV status not recorded). Some clones in this sample may be carry-over from other donors' samples. Sequencing input: PBMCs, sequenced either directly or after in vitro stimulation (not recorded which). CDR3 protein: CASSLGAVSYNEQFF. The CDR3 region has the DNA TGTGCCAGCAGTTTAGGAGCGGTCTCCTACAATGAGCAGTTCTTC.